This TCR beta chain was recovered during a study of T cell changes during pregnancy in multiple sclerosis. Data came from immunoSEQ multiplex PCR; TCRdb stores just in-frame clones and leaves some out. The data contain 60,000 or so clones, roughly 95% of them singletons. Germline V gene data show CDR1 as SEHNR and CDR2 as FQNEAQ (reference sequence). Trimming removed 4 bases from V and 9 bases from J, with 25 bases in between. This CDR3 spans 17 amino acids. This TCR came from a female donor with multiple sclerosis, enrolled in a pregnancy study. The material sequenced was CD4+ T cells from peripheral blood mononuclear cells, taken before pregnancy. The chain is built from TRBV7-9 and TRBJ2-1; D is possibly TRBD1 (5 bases). DNA of the CDR3: TGTGCCAGCAGCTCCGACTTAAGGGGCCGAAGGGGTGGTGAGCAGTTCTTC. Its translation is CASSSDLRGRRGGEQFF. Full variable domain (remainder filled in from reference TRBV7-9 and TRBJ2-1): DTGVSQNPRHKITKRGQNVTFRCDPISEHNRLYWYRQTLGQGPEFLTYFQNEAQLEKSRLLSDRFSAERPKGSFSTLEIQRTEQGDSAMYLCASSSDLRGRRGGEQFFGPGTRLTVL.